This TCR beta chain derives from a study of OX40 agonist ivuxolimab in advanced cancers. Overall study: Patients received ivuxolimab, an intravenous treatment, every 2 weeks at 0.01 to 10 mg/kg. Partial responses were achieved by three patients, of whom one had hepatocellular carcinoma and two had cutaneous melanoma. Study-level findings and limits: At doses 0.1 to 3.0 mg/kg, CD4+ and CD8+ clones expanded. No determination was made of the antigen specificity of the expanded peripheral T cells.

The repertoire was sequenced with immunoSEQ multiplex PCR; TCRdb's copy has only in-frame clones and lacks some. Of about 77,000 clones in the sample, 80% to 90% were seen once. Regarding this clone: Its specificity is unknown.

The CDR3 extends over 16 amino acids. CDR1 is LNHDA, CDR2 SQIVND, per germline (reference sequence). The germline V and J ends were trimmed by 7 bases and 4 bases, with 22 bases remaining between them. The rearrangement joins TRBV19 to TRBJ1-2, with D possibly matching TRBD1 (6 bases). The TCR comes from an adult with an advanced solid tumor such as melanoma, head and neck, liver or kidney cancer. This material consisted of CD4+ or CD8+ T cells sorted from blood, taken in a trial of the OX40 agonist ivuxolimab. The CDR3 DNA is TGTGCCAGTACCGGACAGTCATTTGATACGGTCTATGGCTACACCTTC. Translation gives CASTGQSFDTVYGYTF.